These 15 T cell receptor beta chains originate from one sample sequenced in a study of OX40 agonist ivuxolimab in advanced cancers. Generated by immunoSEQ multiplex PCR, the TCRdb table keeps only in-frame clones and is missing some. This table has approximately 70,000 clones, roughly 88% appearing once. Specimen: CD4+ or CD8+ T cells sorted from blood, collected in a trial of the OX40 agonist ivuxolimab. The receptors here all came from an adult with an advanced solid tumor such as melanoma, head and neck, liver or kidney cancer.

Only a few counts were recorded for this clone. The chain joins TRBV4-2 to TRBJ1-5; D perhaps matches TRBD1 (5 bases). This CDR3 is 16 amino acids long. Trimming stripped 1 base from V and 0 bases from J, with 10 bases between. In germline, CDR1 is LGHNA, CDR2 YNFKEQ. CDR3 region: CASSQVSGNSNQPQHF. The CDR3 region has the DNA TGTGCCAGCAGCCAAGTTTCAGGGAATAGCAATCAGCCCCAGCATTTT.

This chain uses TRBV27 with TRBJ1-1; D gene unclear. V lost 4 bases, J lost 4 bases, and 16 bases lay in between. The CDR3 covers 15 residues. From germline, CDR1 is MNHEY and CDR2 SMNVEV (reference sequence). CDR3 in DNA: TGTGCCAGCAGTTCCCCAGCAGGAAAAAGCACTGAAGCTTTCTTT. It specifies CASSSPAGKSTEAFF.

The chain is built from TRBV7-2 and TRBJ2-7; a weak D match, TRBD1 (5 bases). The CDR3 loop spans 14 amino acids. V lost 4 bases to trimming and J lost 2 bases, with 12 bases between them. The V gene's germline CDR1 is SGHTA and CDR2 FQGNSA. CDR3 nucleotides: TGTGCCAGCAGCTCAGGGATTAGCACCTACGAGCAGTACTTC. Amino acids: CASSSGISTYEQYF. The full variable domain, rest sourced from reference TRBV7-2 and TRBJ2-7, is GAGVSQSPSNKVTEKGKDVELRCDPISGHTALYWYRQSLGQGLEFLIYFQGNSAPDKSGLPSDRFSAERTGGSVSTLTIQRTQQEDSAVYLCASSSGISTYEQYFGPGTRLTVT.

The chain couples TRBV7-9 to TRBJ2-6; 7 positions match TRBD2. Trimming at V came to 5 bases and at J to 0 bases, leaving 13 bases not matched to a gene. CDR1 and CDR2 from the germline V gene are SEHNR and FQNEAQ (reference sequence). This CDR3 spans 19 amino acids. The chain's CDR3 is CASSPLGTGGPSGANVLTF. CDR3 nucleotides: TGTGCCAGCAGCCCTTTGGGGACGGGAGGTCCCTCTGGGGCCAACGTCCTGACTTTC.

V is TRBV5-1 and J is TRBJ2-1; 11 bases match TRBD2. The CDR3 is 17 residues long. Germline V gene sequence: CDR1 SGHRS, CDR2 YFSETQ. V was pared by 2 bases and J by 6 bases, with 10 bases of the junction left unmatched. In DNA form, the CDR3 reads TGCGCCAGCAGCTTAGAAATAGCGGGAGGGCCTGGCAATGAGCAGTTCTTC. This encodes CASSLEIAGGPGNEQFF.

This chain connects TRBV19 to TRBJ1-4; D may be TRBD1 (6 bases). The germline V gene encodes CDR1 LNHDA and CDR2 SQIVND (reference sequence). Between the trimmed V and J ends, which lost 6 bases and 2 bases, there was a span of 22 bases. This CDR3 has 18 amino acids. CDR3 sequence (DNA): TGTGCCAGTAGCCCAGGTTATCGGGGGCTTTCGACTAATGAAAAACTGTTTTTT. Translated, it gives CASSPGYRGLSTNEKLFF. Looking up the rest from reference TRBV19 and TRBJ1-4 gives the full variable domain: DGGITQSPKYLFRKEGQNVTLSCEQNLNHDAMYWYRQDPGQGLRLIYYSQIVNDFQKGDIAEGYSVSREKKESFPLTVTSAQKNPTAFYLCASSPGYRGLSTNEKLFFGSGTQLSVL.

This clone was seen a single time. This chain joins TRBV7-9 and TRBJ2-3; tentatively, D is TRBD2 (5 bases). Trimming left V 2 bases short and J 0 bases short, with 15 bases between. In germline, CDR1 is SEHNR, CDR2 FQNEAQ (reference sequence). The CDR3 is 17 amino acids. The DNA for the CDR3 is TGTGCCAGCAGCTTATTTATCGGCGGGTATAGCACAGATACGCAGTATTTT. It translates to CASSLFIGGYSTDTQYF.

The chain has TRBV6-6 and TRBJ1-3, with D tentatively TRBD1 (5 bases). Per the germline V gene, CDR1 is MNHNY and CDR2 is SVGAGI (reference sequence). CDR3 length: 14 residues. The germline V and J ends were trimmed by 5 bases and 0 bases, with 8 bases remaining between them. Here the CDR3 DNA reads TGTGCCAGCAGTGACAGTTACTCTGGAAACACCATATATTTT. Amino acids: CASSDSYSGNTIYF.

In its sample, this clone was seen a few times. The chain is built from TRBV11-3 and TRBJ2-7; perhaps TRBD2 as D (6 bases). V was clipped by 0 bases and J by 0 bases, with 21 bases between them. This CDR3 comprises 19 residues. Per the germline V gene, CDR1 is SGHNT and CDR2 is YENEEA. CDR3 region: CASSLDPRRAGMRSYEQYF. The DNA for the CDR3 is TGTGCCAGCAGCTTAGATCCTAGGAGGGCGGGAATGCGCTCCTACGAGCAGTACTTC.

CDR3 sequence reads: CASSPVSERTGNEQYF. The CDR3 bases are TGTGCCAGCTCACCAGTATCGGAGAGGACAGGGAACGAGCAGTACTTC. V gene TRBV18 combines with J gene TRBJ2-7; 8 bases fit TRBD1. The length of the CDR3 is 16 residues. CDR1 is KGHSH, CDR2 LQKENI, per germline. J was trimmed by 5 bases and V by 2 bases; bases with no gene match: 11. Full variable domain (rest looked up from reference TRBV18 and TRBJ2-7): NAGVMQNPRHLVRRRGQEARLRCSPMKGHSHVYWYRQLPEEGLKFMVYLQKENIIDESGMPKERFSAEFPKEGPSILRIQQVVRGDSAAYFCASSPVSERTGNEQYFGPGTRLTVT.

The chain links TRBV27 to TRBJ2-7; 7 bases agree with TRBD2. The germline gives CDR1 MNHEY, CDR2 SMNVEV (reference sequence). V dropped 4 bases and J dropped 0; count of bases not matched to a gene: 6. The CDR3 sequence is 15 residues long. CDR3 in DNA: TGTGCCAGCAGTTCGCGGGAGAAGGTCTCCTACGAGCAGTACTTC. Its protein product is CASSSREKVSYEQYF.

The chain joins TRBV19 to TRBJ2-3; the match to TRBD2 covers 11 bases. Germline V gene lookup returns CDR1 LNHDA and CDR2 SQIVND (reference sequence). CDR3 length: 15 amino acids. V trimming: 5 bases; J trimming: 7 bases; junction bases outside the gene matches: 8. In DNA, the CDR3 is TGTGCCAGTAGTGACCTAGCGGGAGGCTTCTATACGCAGTATTTT. As protein: CASSDLAGGFYTQYF.

This sequence joins TRBV6-5 and TRBJ2-2; 10 bases are shared with TRBD2. The CDR3 loop spans 16 amino acids. The V and J ends lost 2 bases and 6 bases, in that order; junction bases with no gene match: 6. Germline V gives CDR1 MNHEY, CDR2 SVGAGI. The CDR3 bases are TGTGCCAGCAGTTACAGGCTAGCGGGAGTAGCCGGGGAGCTGTTTTTT. Protein product: CASSYRLAGVAGELFF.

The chain is built from TRBV15 and TRBJ1-2; maybe TRBD1 (5 bases). V lost 0 bases and J lost 7, with 15 bases in between. This CDR3 comprises 15 residues. The germline V gene has CDR1 LNHNV and CDR2 YYDKDF (reference sequence). CDR3: CATSRDSENRGGYTF. The CDR3 bases are TGTGCCACCAGCAGAGATAGTGAGAATAGGGGTGGCTACACCTTC. The full variable domain, completed using reference TRBV15 and TRBJ1-2, is DAMVIQNPRYQVTQFGKPVTLSCSQTLNHNVMYWYQQKSSQAPKLLFHYYDKDFNNEADTPDNFQSRRPNTSFCFLDIRSPGLGDTAMYLCATSRDSENRGGYTFGSGTRLTVV.

The chain uses TRBV7-8 and TRBJ2-1, with 9 bases identical to TRBD2. Per the germline V gene, CDR1 is SGHVS and CDR2 is FQNEAQ. V lost 1 base to trimming and J lost 4 bases; unmatched junction nucleotides: 5. CDR3 length: 16 residues. The DNA for the CDR3 is TGTGCCAGCAGCTTAGGACTAGCGGACTATTACAATGAGCAGTTCTTC. This gives the protein CASSLGLADYYNEQFF.